These 24 T cell receptor beta chains share one sample of origin, sequenced in a study of T-cell memory formation after mild COVID-19. Each CDR3 protein gets one entry after TCRdb re-called the 5' RACE reads with MiXCR. The sample includes under 650,000 distinct CDR3 sequences, roughly 18% seen only once; the top ten take 12%. The source material was PBMCs or a T cell subset sorted from them (not recorded which). The receptors come from an adult woman who had mild COVID-19 (a few samples of this study predate the infection). Cell type and time point are not known.

CDR3 protein: CASSNSWQNYGYTF. Here the CDR3 DNA reads TGCGCCAGTTCAAACAGCTGGCAAAACTATGGCTACACCTTC. The genes are TRBV5-1 and TRBJ1-2, with D unclear. Trimming removed 8 bases from V and 2 bases from J, with 16 bases in between. The V gene's germline CDR1 is SGHRS and CDR2 YFSETQ. This CDR3 spans 14 amino acids.

In its sample, this clonotype was seen a few times. The V call is TRBV12-3 or TRBV12-4, the J call TRBJ2-7, with 7 positions matching TRBD1. The CDR3 consists of 15 residues. V shed 2 bases, J shed 5 bases, and the junction held 9 bases outside the gene matches. In nucleotides, the CDR3 is TGTGCCAGCAGTTTACAAGGACAGGCGGGCCACGAGCAGTACTTC. Its translation is CASSLQGQAGHEQYF.

This clonotype was seen more than once but under ten times. CDR3 DNA: TGCGCCAGCAGCCCGACCCCCGGGGCCAAGGGGTATTTT. This sequence encodes CASSPTPGAKGYF. The chain recombines TRBV5-1 with TRBJ2-3, with D perhaps assigned TRBD1 or TRBD2 (5 bases each). The CDR3 extends over 13 amino acids. V gave up 4 bases and J gave up 14 bases, with 20 bases separating them. CDR1 SGHRS and CDR2 YFSETQ come from the germline V gene.

This clonotype has more than one count but fewer than ten. The chain carries TRBV5-1 and TRBJ2-3, with TRBD2 as a possible D gene (5 bases). The CDR3 covers 15 residues. V gave up 2 bases and J gave up 2 bases, with 12 bases separating them. Per germline, CDR1 SGHRS and CDR2 YFSETQ. CDR3 nucleotides: TGCGCCAGCAGCTTCGGGGAATCCAACACAGATACGCAGTATTTT. Amino acids: CASSFGESNTDTQYF.

This clonotype occurred many times. The V and J genes are TRBV4-1 and TRBJ2-1; D is ambiguous. V gave up 3 bases and J gave up 3 bases, with 9 bases separating them. Germline loops: CDR1 MGHRA, CDR2 YSYEKL. The CDR3 extends over 14 amino acids. CDR3 sequence: CASSQDGIYNEQFF. The CDR3 bases are TGCGCCAGCAGCCAGGACGGAATCTACAATGAGCAGTTCTTC.

The chain employs TRBV25-1 and TRBJ2-1, with 7 bases that match TRBD1. V trimming: 6 bases; J trimming: 9 bases; junction bases outside the gene matches: 5. CDR1 and CDR2 (germline): MGHDK, SYGVNS. The CDR3 is made up of 12 amino acids. CDR3 region: CASSDQGVEQFF. In nucleotides, the CDR3 is TGTGCCAGCAGCGACCAGGGGGTTGAGCAGTTCTTC.

This clonotype appeared a few times. This chain uses TRBV7-2 with TRBJ1-1; maybe TRBD1 (5 bases). The V gene's germline CDR1 is SGHTA and CDR2 FQGNSA. Trimming removed 3 bases at V and 2 bases at J, with 19 bases between. CDR3 length equals 17 residues. The CDR3 nucleotides read TGTGCCAGCAGCTTCCAAGCCTGGGGGGGTCTTAACACTGAAGCTTTCTTT. Its translation is CASSFQAWGGLNTEAFF.

The rearrangement uses TRBV5-4 and TRBJ2-3; 7 positions match TRBD1. This CDR3 has 15 residues. After removal of 2 bases from V and 2 bases from J, the junction contained 5 bases not matched to a gene. From germline, CDR1 is SGHNT and CDR2 YYREEE (reference sequence). The CDR3 reads CASSFPGQNTDTQYF. The CDR3 DNA is TGTGCCAGCAGCTTTCCGGGACAGAACACAGATACGCAGTATTTT.

The genes are TRBV7-8 and TRBJ1-1; TRBD1 matches at 12 bases. Trimming cost V 1 base and J 0 bases; bases outside gene matches: 3. From germline, CDR1 is SGHVS and CDR2 FQNEAQ. The CDR3 covers 17 residues. CDR3 amino acids: CASSLEGQGAMNTEAFF. The CDR3 DNA follows: TGTGCCAGCAGCTTAGAGGGACAGGGGGCGATGAACACTGAAGCTTTCTTT.

The V gene is TRBV12-5, the J gene TRBJ1-1; D uncertain. The V gene's germline CDR1 is LGHNT and CDR2 FRNRAP. Trimming removed 1 base at V and 6 bases at J, with 3 bases between. The CDR3 has 11 amino acids. CDR3 in DNA: TGTGCTAGTGGTTTGGGCGCTGAAGCTTTCTTT. This encodes CASGLGAEAFF.

In this sample, this clonotype turned up a few times. The chain employs TRBV4-1 and TRBJ2-6, with D unresolved. The germline V and J ends were trimmed by 0 bases and 4 bases, with 13 bases remaining between them. Germline CDR1 reads MGHRA; CDR2 reads YSYEKL. This CDR3 contains 17 residues. The CDR3 DNA reads TGCGCCAGCAGCCAAGATCGTCAGGTATCCGGGGCCAACGTCCTGACTTTC. Its translation: CASSQDRQVSGANVLTF.

This clonotype was detected a few times. V gene TRBV27 combines with J gene TRBJ1-3; D may be TRBD1 (5 bases). This CDR3 is 15 amino acids long. The V gene's germline CDR1 is MNHEY and CDR2 SMNVEV (reference sequence). V was clipped by 5 bases and J by 4 bases, with 15 bases between them. The CDR3 sequence is CASSASGTIGNTIYF. The CDR3, as DNA: TGTGCCAGCAGTGCTTCCGGGACGATAGGAAACACCATATATTTT.

The sample holds a few counts of this clonotype. The CDR3 spells CASSQVISGSYNEQFF. CDR3 nucleotide sequence: TGTGCCAGCAGCCAAGTAATAAGCGGGAGCTACAATGAGCAGTTCTTC. The chain uses TRBV4-2 and TRBJ2-1; 8 bases agree with TRBD2. The CDR3 runs to 16 residues. The V segment lost 1 base and the J segment 3 bases; nucleotides outside the gene matches: 5. Germline values: CDR1 LGHNA, CDR2 YNFKEQ.

The chain has TRBV4-3 and TRBJ2-7; the D gene is possibly TRBD2 (5 bases). The CDR3 has 13 amino acids. V lost 4 bases and J lost 4, with 11 bases in between. Per germline, CDR1 LGHNA and CDR2 YSLEER. The CDR3 protein is CASSLTPGYEQYF. The CDR3 DNA reads as TGCGCCAGCAGCCTCACTCCGGGGTACGAGCAGTACTTC.

The table lists this clonotype with a few counts. The CDR3 region has the DNA TGTGCCAGCAGTTGGGGTGGGTTCCAGCCCCAGCATTTT. This codes for CASSWGGFQPQHF. The chain has TRBV6-2 or TRBV6-3 and TRBJ1-5; D uncertain. The germline gives CDR1 MNHEY, CDR2 SVGEGT. The germline V and J ends were trimmed by 4 bases and 7 bases, with 11 bases remaining between them. This CDR3 has 13 residues.

The J gene is TRBJ2-1, the V gene TRBV6-2 or TRBV6-3, with 7 bases lining up with TRBD2. The germline CDR1 and CDR2 sequences are MNHEY and SVGEGT. With V trimmed by 8 bases and J by 0 bases, 10 bases remained unmatched. The CDR3 sequence is 16 residues long. The CDR3 sequence: CASAAHSSGSYNEQFF. The CDR3 region has the DNA TGTGCCAGCGCGGCCCACTCTAGCGGCTCCTACAATGAGCAGTTCTTC.

In this sample, this clonotype turned up many times. This rearrangement joins TRBV5-1 to TRBJ2-1; 7 nucleotides align to TRBD2. Looked up from germline, CDR1 is SGHRS and CDR2 is YFSETQ. Trimming cost V 0 bases and J 12 bases; bases outside gene matches: 12. This CDR3 is 15 amino acids long. The CDR3 region has the DNA TGCGCCAGCAGCTTGGATCCTAGCGGCCACATGGGGCAGTTCTTC. Amino acid sequence: CASSLDPSGHMGQFF.

The table lists this clonotype with a few counts. The rearrangement links TRBV7-9 to TRBJ2-7; D is undetermined. V was clipped by 2 bases and J by 7 bases, with 21 bases between them. The germline CDR1 and CDR2 sequences are SEHNR and FQNEAQ (reference sequence). This CDR3 region has 16 residues. CDR3 sequence: CASSLSLGPASGEQYF. As DNA, the CDR3 is TGTGCCAGCAGCTTATCTCTCGGGCCCGCATCGGGTGAGCAGTACTTC.

This clonotype was detected only a few times. This chain's CDR3 is CSSMGLESNEQFF. CDR3 coding DNA: TGCAGCTCCATGGGACTAGAGTCCAATGAGCAGTTCTTC. The chain links TRBV20-1 to TRBJ2-1, with 8 bases lining up with TRBD2. Germline assignment: CDR1 DFQATT and CDR2 SNEGSKA (reference sequence). The CDR3 loop spans 13 amino acids.

In its sample, this clonotype was seen a few times. This rearrangement joins TRBV9 to TRBJ1-6; 9 bases agree with TRBD1. The germline V gene has CDR1 SGDLS and CDR2 YYNGEE. After removal of 4 bases from V and 7 bases from J, the junction contained 6 bases not matched to a gene. There are 15 residues in the CDR3. The CDR3 nucleotides read TGTGCCAGCAGCTCTCCGACAGGGGGAAATTCACCCCTCCACTTT. Protein product: CASSSPTGGNSPLHF.

The chain has TRBV6-5 and TRBJ2-3; D remains unclear. The CDR3 covers 12 residues. V was trimmed by 8 bases and J by 1 base, leaving 7 bases between them. CDR1 is MNHEY, CDR2 SVGAGI, per germline. CDR3 DNA: TGTGCCAGCGGACGACGCACAGATACGCAGTATTTT. Translation: CASGRRTDTQYF.

This clonotype was seen more than once but under ten times. The J gene is TRBJ2-2, the V gene TRBV7-8; 7 bases are shared with TRBD1. From germline, CDR1 is SGHVS and CDR2 FQNEAQ. The V segment lost 1 base and the J segment 5 bases; nucleotides outside the gene matches: 10. This CDR3 is built from 17 residues. In DNA form, the CDR3 reads TGTGCCAGCAGCTTAGGTGGAGTGAGGGGGCGAACCGGGGAGCTGTTTTTT. Protein product: CASSLGGVRGRTGELFF.

Only a few counts were recorded for this clonotype. The chain couples TRBV6-2 or TRBV6-3 to TRBJ1-1; D not resolved. The germline gives CDR1 MNHEY, CDR2 SVGEGT. This CDR3 has 14 amino acids. Trimming pared 0 bases from V and 3 bases from J, leaving 8 bases between. CDR3 sequence reads: CASSYSGEDTEAFF. As DNA, the CDR3 is TGTGCCAGCAGTTACTCTGGAGAGGACACTGAAGCTTTCTTT.

The V gene is TRBV7-6, the J gene TRBJ2-3; 9 nucleotides agree with TRBD2. The CDR3 sequence is 16 residues long. Germline V gene data show CDR1 as SGHVS and CDR2 as FNYEAQ. Unmatched junction bases numbered 7, after V lost 2 bases and J lost 4 bases. DNA of the CDR3: TGTGCCAGCAGCTTAACGGGGGGGACTAGCTCAGATACGCAGTATTTT. This gives the protein CASSLTGGTSSDTQYF.